This is a list of T cell receptor beta chains from one sample in a study of T-cell reconstitution after alpha-beta-depleted transplantation in children. TCRdb reanalysed the PCR reads using MiXCR and keeps one entry per CDR3 protein. Of 190,000 or so distinct CDR3 sequences listed, over 5.5% are singletons. The sample here was PBMCs from the stem cell graft donor, taken from the stem cell graft. The receptors here all came from a human donor who donated a stem cell graft to a child with Wiskott-Aldrich syndrome. The CDR3 runs from the conserved cysteine through the conserved F or W. The D gene is left open where the match is weak. Size tells how often a clone was seen (once, few, many) or the class of an expanded clone, and some rows leave it out.

j_call clone_size d_call v_call cdr3_aa cdr3_nt
TRBJ1-2 few TRBD1 TRBV29-1 CSVVEGARSYGYTF TGCAGCGTTGTGGAGGGGGCCCGAAGCTATGGCTACACCTTC
TRBJ2-3 many - TRBV10-3 CAISPSTDTQYF TGTGCCATCAGTCCCTCCACAGATACGCAGTATTTT
TRBJ2-1 many TRBD2 TRBV20-1 CSAAPSRGATYNEQFF TGCAGTGCAGCCCCTTCGCGGGGGGCCACCTACAATGAGCAGTTCTTC
TRBJ2-4 many - TRBV5-1 CASSLDVAKNIQYF TGCGCCAGCAGCCTCGATGTAGCCAAAAACATTCAGTACTTC
TRBJ2-7 few TRBD1 TRBV28 CASSFPSGTGLLNQYEQYF TGTGCCAGCAGTTTCCCCTCCGGGACAGGGCTATTGAATCAGTACGAGCAGTACTTC
TRBJ1-2 many - TRBV20-1 CSARGDSYGYTF TGCAGTGCTAGAGGAGACAGCTATGGCTACACCTTC
TRBJ2-1 - - TRBV18 CASSPVRGTYNEQFF TGTGCCAGCTCACCCGTCAGGGGAACCTACAATGAGCAGTTCTTC
TRBJ2-1 many TRBD1 TRBV3-1 CATGDRVGEQFF TGTGCCACCGGGGACAGGGTCGGGGAGCAGTTCTTC
TRBJ2-1 - - TRBV7-6 CASSLRGRFDEQFF TGTGCCAGCAGCTTGAGAGGGAGGTTCGATGAGCAGTTCTTC
TRBJ2-1 many - TRBV6-1 CAKTGGGGEQFF TGTGCCAAAACGGGAGGAGGGGGTGAGCAGTTCTTC